The rows below give T cell receptor beta chains drawn from one sample of a study of blood T cell repertoires in COVID-19. Some clones are missing from TCRdb's copy, which holds only in-frame ones; the method was immunoSEQ multiplex PCR. The sample has roughly 170,000 clones, roughly 89% seen once. The sequenced material came from peripheral blood. These receptors all stem from a young woman who had recovered from COVID-19. Each CDR3 is given with its conserved first and last residue.

J gene: TRBJ1-1; V gene: TRBV4-1; CDR3 protein: CASGWGQGDTEAFF
J gene: TRBJ1-6; V gene: TRBV27; CDR3 protein: CASSLQGDNSPLHF
J gene: TRBJ2-1; V gene: TRBV7-9; CDR3 protein: CASSLVGGRNEQFF
J gene: TRBJ2-3; V gene: TRBV11-1; CDR3 protein: CASSLAYGRVDTQYF
J gene: TRBJ2-5; V gene: TRBV6-4; CDR3 protein: CASSGQQGGSQYF
J gene: TRBJ1-2; V gene: TRBV25-1; CDR3 protein: CASSGQGHSLYGYTF
J gene: TRBJ2-3; V gene: TRBV7-3; CDR3 protein: CASSLYAIGTSSDTQYF
J gene: TRBJ1-5; V gene: TRBV2; CDR3 protein: CASSERKRGGNQPQHF
J gene: TRBJ2-3; V gene: TRBV3-1/TRBV3-2; CDR3 protein: CASSLQGVSTDTQYF
J gene: TRBJ2-3; V gene: TRBV7-8; CDR3 protein: CASSLQDSTDTQYF
J gene: TRBJ1-1; V gene: TRBV6-1; CDR3 protein: CASSEGESGAGEAFF
J gene: TRBJ2-1; V gene: TRBV19; CDR3 protein: CASTPLSGASGRAGNEQFF
J gene: TRBJ1-4; V gene: TRBV5-1; CDR3 protein: CASSLVAGRSSNEKLFF
J gene: TRBJ1-1; V gene: TRBV27; CDR3 protein: CASSLSAGNTEAFF
J gene: TRBJ2-2; V gene: TRBV9; CDR3 protein: CASSVVGSGGELFF
J gene: TRBJ1-1; V gene: TRBV3-1/TRBV3-2; CDR3 protein: CASSQGLNVNTEAFF
J gene: TRBJ1-1; V gene: TRBV27; CDR3 protein: CASSSRWRGRPTSTEAFF
J gene: TRBJ1-1; V gene: TRBV19; CDR3 protein: CASSIDQEGTEAFF
J gene: TRBJ1-6; V gene: TRBV6-5; CDR3 protein: CASSRGNSPLHF
J gene: TRBJ2-1; V gene: TRBV4-1; CDR3 protein: CASSQDSGTGNNEQFF
J gene: TRBJ1-1; V gene: TRBV9; CDR3 protein: CASSVVQGVTEAFF
J gene: TRBJ1-1; V gene: TRBV2; CDR3 protein: CASSEEIASGGKAFF
J gene: TRBJ2-2; V gene: TRBV27; CDR3 protein: CASSETGLAGELFF
J gene: TRBJ2-1; V gene: TRBV5-8; CDR3 protein: CASSYGQGLAGADNEQFF
J gene: TRBJ2-1; V gene: TRBV6-5; CDR3 protein: CASTTTRVAHEQFF
J gene: TRBJ1-4; V gene: TRBV6-5; CDR3 protein: CASSYRPGSEKLFF
J gene: TRBJ2-7; V gene: TRBV15; CDR3 protein: CATSRGSLTTPGYEQYF